This T cell receptor (beta chain) derives from a study of blood T cell repertoires in COVID-19. On the study more broadly: The origin of the acute and convalescent COVID-19 samples was the United States, Italy and Spain. Sample material is recorded as cDNA or gDNA derived from T cells, B-cell-depleted T cells, or PBMCs.

Methods used by the authors: Nucleated cell number was recorded as an estimate derived from reference gene primer amplification. Some clones are missing from TCRdb's copy, which holds only in-frame ones; the method was immunoSEQ multiplex PCR. V, J and clone size are taken as reported in that table, and D and trimming were inferred from the DNA itself. Among 130,000 to 150,000 clones listed, 84% were seen once. Germline V CDR1 and CDR2: SGHVS, FQNEAQ. CDR3 size: 16 residues. Trimming removed 1 base from V and 0 bases from J; junction bases left unmatched: 6. This clonotype was obtained from a human donor in a cohort sampled during active COVID-19. Sequenced: peripheral blood. The J gene is TRBJ2-7, the V gene TRBV7-8; 7 bases fit TRBD2. The DNA for the CDR3 is TGTGCCAGCAGCTTAGGGGGACTACAGAGCTCCTACGAGCAGTACTTC. As protein: CASSLGGLQSSYEQYF.